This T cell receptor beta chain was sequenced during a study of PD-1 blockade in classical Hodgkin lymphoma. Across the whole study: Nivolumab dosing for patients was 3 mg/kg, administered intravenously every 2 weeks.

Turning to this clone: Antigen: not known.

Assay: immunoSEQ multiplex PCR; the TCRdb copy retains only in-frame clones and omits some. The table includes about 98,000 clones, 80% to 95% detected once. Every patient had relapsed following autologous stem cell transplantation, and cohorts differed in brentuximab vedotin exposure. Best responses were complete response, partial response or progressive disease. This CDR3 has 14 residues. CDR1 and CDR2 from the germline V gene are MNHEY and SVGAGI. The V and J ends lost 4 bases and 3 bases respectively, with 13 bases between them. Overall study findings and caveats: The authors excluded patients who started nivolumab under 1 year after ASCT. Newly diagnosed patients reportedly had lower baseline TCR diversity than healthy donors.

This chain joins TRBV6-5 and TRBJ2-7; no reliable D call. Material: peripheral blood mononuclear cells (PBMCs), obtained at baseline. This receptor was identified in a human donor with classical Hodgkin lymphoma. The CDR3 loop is CASSSDLGGYEQYF. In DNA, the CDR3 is TGTGCCAGCAGTTCGGATTTAGGTGGCTACGAGCAGTACTTC.